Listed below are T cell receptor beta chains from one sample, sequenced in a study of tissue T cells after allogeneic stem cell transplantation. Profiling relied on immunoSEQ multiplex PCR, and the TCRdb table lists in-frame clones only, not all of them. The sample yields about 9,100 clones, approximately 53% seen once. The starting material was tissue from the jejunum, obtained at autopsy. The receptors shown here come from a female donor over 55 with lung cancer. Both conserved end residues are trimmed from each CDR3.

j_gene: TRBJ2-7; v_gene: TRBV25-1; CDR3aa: ASSVVGDEQY
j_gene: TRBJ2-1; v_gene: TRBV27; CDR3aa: ASSPVGTGINEQF
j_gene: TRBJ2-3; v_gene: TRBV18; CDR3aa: ASSPPVGRGSTDTQY
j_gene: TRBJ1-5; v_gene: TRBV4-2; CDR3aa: ASSQEDSDNQPQH
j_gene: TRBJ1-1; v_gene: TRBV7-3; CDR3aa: ASSHVGTEAF
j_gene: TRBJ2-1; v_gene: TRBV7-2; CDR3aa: ASSPGGSGYNEQF
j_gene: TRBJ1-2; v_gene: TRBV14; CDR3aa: ASSPIGGFDYGYT
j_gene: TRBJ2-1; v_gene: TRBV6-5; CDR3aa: ASSYDRGNEQF
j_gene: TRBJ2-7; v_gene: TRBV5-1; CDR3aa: ASSVKVGEQY
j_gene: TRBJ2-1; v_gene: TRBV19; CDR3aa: ASSMYGAGTIGEQF
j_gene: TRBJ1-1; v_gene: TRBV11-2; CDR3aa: ASSLEPGSWTEAF
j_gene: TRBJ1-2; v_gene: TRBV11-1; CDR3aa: ASSSRQSNRGGYT
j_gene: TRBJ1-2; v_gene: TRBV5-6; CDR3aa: ASSFPGTGRGYT
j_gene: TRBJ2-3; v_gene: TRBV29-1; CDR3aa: SVVLTVRDTQY
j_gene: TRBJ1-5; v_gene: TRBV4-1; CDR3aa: ASSQITATPNQPQH
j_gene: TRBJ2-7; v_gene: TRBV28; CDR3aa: ASSPQLGGRREQY
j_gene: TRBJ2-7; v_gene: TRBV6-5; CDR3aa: ASSYGPAETYEQY
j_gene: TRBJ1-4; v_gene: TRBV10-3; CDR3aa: AISGRAEEKLF
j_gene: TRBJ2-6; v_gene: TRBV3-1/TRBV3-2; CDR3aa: ASSPSRFSGANVLT
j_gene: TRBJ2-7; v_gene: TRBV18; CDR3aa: ASSPSGQGREQY
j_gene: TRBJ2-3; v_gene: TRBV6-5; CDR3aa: ASSYLAGATDTQY
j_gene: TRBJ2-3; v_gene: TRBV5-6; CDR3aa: ASSLELVTDTQY
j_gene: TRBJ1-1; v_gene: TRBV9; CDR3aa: ASSVAPETQAF
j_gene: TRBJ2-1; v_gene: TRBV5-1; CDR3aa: ASSIAGQGFQEQF
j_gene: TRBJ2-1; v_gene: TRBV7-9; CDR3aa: ASSFRASGRHDEQF
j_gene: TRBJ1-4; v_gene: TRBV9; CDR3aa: ASSAGQINEKLF
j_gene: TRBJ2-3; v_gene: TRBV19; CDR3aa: ASTRGASTDTQY
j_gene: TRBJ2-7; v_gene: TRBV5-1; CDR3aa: ASGTSGGREQY
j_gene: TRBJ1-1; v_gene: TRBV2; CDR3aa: ASKANRVGAF
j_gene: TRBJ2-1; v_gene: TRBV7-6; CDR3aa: ASSLGAGVSYNEQF
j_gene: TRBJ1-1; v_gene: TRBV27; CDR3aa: ASSPSRVMNTEAF
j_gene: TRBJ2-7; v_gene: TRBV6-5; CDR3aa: ASSYNSVGHYEQY
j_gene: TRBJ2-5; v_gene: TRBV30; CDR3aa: AWTRGQLLETQY
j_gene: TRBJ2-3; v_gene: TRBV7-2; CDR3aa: ASSLLDTQY
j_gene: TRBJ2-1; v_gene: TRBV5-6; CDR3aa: ASSLAGTSGYNEQF
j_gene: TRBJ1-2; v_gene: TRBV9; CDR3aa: ASSVAPGEGSNYGYT
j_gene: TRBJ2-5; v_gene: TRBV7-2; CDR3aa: ASSLATSLSETQY
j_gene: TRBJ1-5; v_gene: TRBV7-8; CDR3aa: ASSPSWGGNQPQH
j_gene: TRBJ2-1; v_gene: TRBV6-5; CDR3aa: ASSYSTTYNEQF
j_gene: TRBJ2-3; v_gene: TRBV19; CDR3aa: ASSTGTAGTDTQY
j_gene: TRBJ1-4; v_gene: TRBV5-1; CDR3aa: ASSLEGRSNEKLF
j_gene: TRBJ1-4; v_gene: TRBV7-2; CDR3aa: ASSLDRGLANEKLF
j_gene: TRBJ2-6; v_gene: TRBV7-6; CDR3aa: ASSPLGEANVLT
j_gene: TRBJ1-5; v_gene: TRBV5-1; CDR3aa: ASSLEGGNQPQH
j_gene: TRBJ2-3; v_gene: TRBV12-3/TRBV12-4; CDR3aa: ASSLRDTQY